The 17 T cell receptor beta chains in this list originate from one sample, sequenced in a study of blood T cell repertoires in COVID-19. Data came from immunoSEQ multiplex PCR; TCRdb stores just in-frame clones and leaves some out. The top ten clones hold around 25% of a sample with fewer than 200,000 clones, 88% of them seen once. The sequenced sample consisted of peripheral blood. These receptors were taken from a man in his fifties or sixties with acute or convalescent COVID-19.

The V gene is TRBV10-3, the J gene TRBJ1-3; D gene ambiguous. The CDR3 extends over 13 amino acids. Germline CDR1 is ENHRY and CDR2 is SYGVKD. V was cut by 5 bases and J by 2 bases, with 7 bases left in between. CDR3 nucleotide sequence: TGTGCCATCAGTCCGGGGACTGGAAACACCATATATTTT. It yields the protein CAISPGTGNTIYF.

V gene TRBV14 combines with J gene TRBJ2-7; TRBD2 agrees at 10 bases. V was pared by 4 bases and J by 2 bases, with 8 bases of the junction left unmatched. There are 16 residues in the CDR3. Looked up from germline, CDR1 is SGHDN and CDR2 is FVKESK. The CDR3 reads CASSPLSLAGTYEQYF. In nucleotides, the CDR3 is TGTGCCAGCAGCCCACTATCACTAGCGGGAACCTACGAGCAGTACTTC.

V and J are TRBV7-2 and TRBJ2-7; 10 bases map to TRBD2. V was pared by 1 base and J by 5 bases, with 5 bases of the junction left unmatched. Germline values: CDR1 SGHTA, CDR2 FQGNSA. This CDR3 is 15 amino acids long. DNA for the CDR3: TGTGCCAGCAGCTTAGGGGGTAGCGGGGGGCACGAGCAGTACTTC. It is translated as CASSLGGSGGHEQYF.

The chain couples TRBV24-1 to TRBJ1-6, with TRBD1 identical over 9 bases. J was trimmed by 3 bases and V by 0 bases; bases with no gene match: 11. Germline lookup yields CDR1 KGHDR and CDR2 SFDVKD. The CDR3 runs to 20 residues. The CDR3 protein is CATSDLWGAGQGHYNSPLHF. As DNA, the CDR3 is TGTGCCACCAGTGATTTGTGGGGGGCGGGACAGGGCCACTATAATTCACCCCTCCACTTT.

V is TRBV7-2 and J is TRBJ1-1; D not certain. The CDR3 is 11 amino acids. V was clipped by 3 bases and J by 8 bases, with 7 bases between them. From germline, CDR1 is SGHTA and CDR2 FQGNSA. Written as DNA, the CDR3 is TGTGCCAGCAGCTTGGCCATCGAAGCTTTCTTT. Translation: CASSLAIEAFF.

The chain uses TRBV11-2 and TRBJ1-1; 9 bases agree with TRBD1. Trimming removed 5 bases from V and 3 bases from J; junction bases left unmatched: 4. This CDR3 is 14 amino acids long. Germline loops: CDR1 SGHAT, CDR2 FQNNGV. CDR3 sequence: CASSLWTGDTEAFF. The DNA for the CDR3 is TGTGCCAGCAGCCTCTGGACAGGGGACACTGAAGCTTTCTTT.

The rearrangement links TRBV4-2 to TRBJ2-5, with TRBD2 as a possible D gene (6 bases). CDR1 is LGHNA, CDR2 YNFKEQ, per germline. The V end was cut by 4 bases, the J end by 1 base, with 16 bases between. The CDR3 covers 16 residues. CDR3 protein: CASSPLLYGGQETQYF. In DNA form, the CDR3 reads TGTGCCAGCAGCCCTCTTTTATACGGGGGCCAAGAGACCCAGTACTTC.

Points on this clone: In the same sample, other DNA sequences code for this CDR3. The chain links TRBV5-1 to TRBJ1-1; perhaps TRBD1 as D (5 bases). This CDR3 has 14 amino acids. V was clipped by 0 bases and J by 1 base, with 7 bases between them. CDR1 and CDR2 from the germline V gene are SGHRS and YFSETQ. As DNA, the CDR3 is TGCGCCAGCAGCTTGGCGGGGGGGAACACTGAAGCTTTCTTT. Amino acid sequence: CASSLAGGNTEAFF. Full variable domain (remainder filled in from reference TRBV5-1 and TRBJ1-1): KAGVTQTPRYLIKTRGQQVTLSCSPISGHRSVSWYQQTPGQGLQFLFEYFSETQRNKGNFPGRFSGRQFSNSRSEMNVSTLELGDSALYLCASSLAGGNTEAFFGQGTRLTVV.

This chain links TRBV7-2 with TRBJ2-5; 8 bases match TRBD2. Trimming at V came to 6 bases and at J to 5 bases, leaving 14 bases not matched to a gene. The CDR3 is 16 amino acids. In germline, CDR1 is SGHTA, CDR2 FQGNSA. DNA of the CDR3: TGTGCCAGCAGTATGGGGGTAGCGGGGCCCGCGGAGACCCAGTACTTC. Its translation: CASSMGVAGPAETQYF.

This chain links TRBV3-1 (or the pseudogene TRBV3-2) with TRBJ2-3, with D possibly being TRBD1 (5 bases). The ends were cut back, 0 bases at V and 6 bases at J, with 7 bases in the middle. Germline loops: CDR1 LGHDT, CDR2 YNNKEL (reference sequence). This CDR3 has 13 amino acids. The chain's CDR3 is CASSQDNRDTQYF. CDR3 in DNA: TGTGCCAGCAGCCAAGATAACAGGGATACGCAGTATTTT.

This clone was seen only once. V gene TRBV7-3 combines with J gene TRBJ1-2, with TRBD1 identical over 10 bases. This CDR3 comprises 12 residues. Germline assignment: CDR1 SGHTA and CDR2 FQGTGA. J gave up 10 bases and V 3 bases, and 2 bases lay outside the gene matches. The CDR3 DNA sequence: TGTGCCAGCAGCTTGGGGACAGGGGCCTACACCTTC. Residues: CASSLGTGAYTF. Complete variable domain (other parts from reference TRBV7-3 and TRBJ1-2): GAGVSQTPSNKVTEKGKYVELRCDPISGHTALYWYRQSLGQGPEFLIYFQGTGAADDSGLPNDRFFAVRPEGSVSTLKIQRTERGDSAVYLCASSLGTGAYTFGSGTRLTVV.

The genes are TRBV27 and TRBJ1-2, with 10 nucleotides matching TRBD1. Unmatched junction bases numbered 7, after V lost 8 bases and J lost 4 bases. The CDR3 is 14 amino acids. Germline V gene data show CDR1 as MNHEY and CDR2 as SMNVEV (reference sequence). The CDR3 spells CASGSGQGPYGYTF. The DNA for the CDR3 is TGTGCCAGCGGCTCGGGACAGGGGCCCTATGGCTACACCTTC.

The chain carries TRBV6-5 and TRBJ1-2, with D tentatively TRBD1 (6 bases). Deletions cut 6 bases from V and 1 base from J, with 12 bases between. The CDR3 is 14 residues long. The germline V gene encodes CDR1 MNHEY and CDR2 SVGAGI. The CDR3 is CASSRGHFNYGYTF. As DNA, the CDR3 is TGTGCCAGCAGCCGGGGACACTTTAACTATGGCTACACCTTC.

The V and J genes are TRBV19 and TRBJ1-5; D uncertain. With 2 bases removed from V and 3 bases from J, the gap between germline ends came to 8 bases. Looked up from germline, CDR1 is LNHDA and CDR2 is SQIVND (reference sequence). There are 14 residues in the CDR3. The CDR3 is CASSINGFNQPQHF. Here the CDR3 DNA reads TGTGCCAGTAGTATAAACGGTTTCAATCAGCCCCAGCATTTT.

The V and J genes are TRBV29-1 and TRBJ2-1; TRBD2 might be the D (6 bases). Germline values: CDR1 SQVTM, CDR2 ANQGSEA. V shed 3 bases and J shed 0 bases, with 9 bases lying between them. The CDR3 is 14 residues long. The CDR3 loop reads CSVDPSDSYNEQFF. The DNA for the CDR3 is TGCAGCGTTGATCCTAGCGACTCCTACAATGAGCAGTTCTTC.

This rearrangement joins TRBV19 to TRBJ2-1; 13 nucleotides match TRBD2. The CDR3 covers 19 residues. Germline trimming cut 3 bases from V and 4 bases from J; bases unmatched to any gene: 12. The germline CDR1 and CDR2 sequences are LNHDA and SQIVND (reference sequence). In nucleotides, the CDR3 is TGTGCCAGTAGTATCCTGGGGACTAGCGGGACCTCTTCTTACAATGAGCAGTTCTTC. Amino acid sequence: CASSILGTSGTSSYNEQFF.

The V and J genes are TRBV24-1 and TRBJ1-3; D possibly corresponds to TRBD1 (6 bases). This CDR3 has 15 residues. V lost 4 bases, J lost 0 bases, and 9 bases lay in between. Germline V gene data show CDR1 as KGHDR and CDR2 as SFDVKD. CDR3 sequence reads: CATSDPGVSGNTIYF. The CDR3 DNA reads TGTGCCACCAGTGACCCAGGGGTCTCTGGAAACACCATATATTTT.